The present T cell receptor beta chain was sequenced within a study of PD-L1 blockade in urothelial cancer. Study background: Individuals in the cohort had been given 0 to 3 earlier chemotherapy regimens.

Using immunoSEQ multiplex PCR, the repertoire was profiled, and TCRdb retains in-frame clones only, with some absent. The sample includes about 57,000 clones, about 86% of them seen just once. A note on this clone: No antigen is known for it.

This CDR3 is built from 13 residues. Germline lookup yields CDR1 SNHLY and CDR2 FYNNEI. V was pared by 5 bases and J by 7 bases, with 4 bases of the junction left unmatched. Notes on the study in general: In blood sampled pretreatment, TCR clonality below the median predicted better survival.

This sample comprised PBMCs, obtained around atezolizumab (anti-PD-L1) treatment. The chain recombines TRBV2 with TRBJ1-3; 8 bases are shared with TRBD1. The TCR originated in a man aged 45 to 65 with urothelial cancer. Written as DNA, the CDR3 is TGTGCCAGCAGTCCGGGACAGGAGAACACCATATATTTT. This gives the protein CASSPGQENTIYF.